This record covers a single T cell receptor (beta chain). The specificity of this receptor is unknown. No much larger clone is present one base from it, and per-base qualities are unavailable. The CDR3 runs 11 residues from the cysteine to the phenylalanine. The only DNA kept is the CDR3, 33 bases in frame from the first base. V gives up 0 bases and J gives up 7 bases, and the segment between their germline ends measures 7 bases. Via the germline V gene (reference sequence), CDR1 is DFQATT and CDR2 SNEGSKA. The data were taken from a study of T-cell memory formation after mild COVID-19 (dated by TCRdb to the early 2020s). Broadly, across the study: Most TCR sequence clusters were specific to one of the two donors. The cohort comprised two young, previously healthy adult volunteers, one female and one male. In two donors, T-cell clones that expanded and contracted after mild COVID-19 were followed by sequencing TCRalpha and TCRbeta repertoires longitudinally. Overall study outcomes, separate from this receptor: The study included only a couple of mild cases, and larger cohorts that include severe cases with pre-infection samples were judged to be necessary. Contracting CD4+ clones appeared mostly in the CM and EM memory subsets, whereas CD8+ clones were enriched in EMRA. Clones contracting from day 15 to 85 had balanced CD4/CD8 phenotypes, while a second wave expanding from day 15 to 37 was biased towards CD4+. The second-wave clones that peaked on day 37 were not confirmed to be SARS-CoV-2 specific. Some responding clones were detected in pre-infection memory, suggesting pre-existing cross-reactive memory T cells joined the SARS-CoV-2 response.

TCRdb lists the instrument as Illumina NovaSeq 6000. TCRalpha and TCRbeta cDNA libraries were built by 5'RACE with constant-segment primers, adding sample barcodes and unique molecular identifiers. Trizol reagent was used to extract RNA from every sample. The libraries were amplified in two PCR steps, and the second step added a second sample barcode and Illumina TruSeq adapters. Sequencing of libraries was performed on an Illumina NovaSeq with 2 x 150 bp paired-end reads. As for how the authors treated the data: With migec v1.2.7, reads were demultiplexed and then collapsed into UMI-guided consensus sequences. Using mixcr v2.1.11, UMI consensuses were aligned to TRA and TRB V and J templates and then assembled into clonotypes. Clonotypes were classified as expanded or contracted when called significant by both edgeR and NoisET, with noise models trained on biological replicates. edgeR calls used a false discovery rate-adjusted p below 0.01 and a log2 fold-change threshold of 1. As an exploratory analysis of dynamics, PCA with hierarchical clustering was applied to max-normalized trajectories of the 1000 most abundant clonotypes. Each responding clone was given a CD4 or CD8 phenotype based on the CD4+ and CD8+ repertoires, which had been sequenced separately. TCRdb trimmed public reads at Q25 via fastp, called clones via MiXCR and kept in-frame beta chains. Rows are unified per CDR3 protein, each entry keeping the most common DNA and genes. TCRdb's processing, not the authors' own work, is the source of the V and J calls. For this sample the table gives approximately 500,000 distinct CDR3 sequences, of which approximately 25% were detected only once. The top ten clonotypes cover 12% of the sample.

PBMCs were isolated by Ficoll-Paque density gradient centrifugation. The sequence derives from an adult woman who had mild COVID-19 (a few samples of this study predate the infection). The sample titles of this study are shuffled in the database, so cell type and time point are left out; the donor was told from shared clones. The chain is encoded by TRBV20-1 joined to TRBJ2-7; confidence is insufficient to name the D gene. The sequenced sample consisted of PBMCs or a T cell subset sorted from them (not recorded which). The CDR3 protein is CSARDLREQYF. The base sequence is TGCAGTGCTAGAGATCTTCGGGAGCAGTACTTC.